The next 6 T cell receptor beta chains were all read from a single sample in a study of blood T cells in healthy people across ages. The second PCR ran about 6 to 11 cycles with a sample-barcoded 5' primer and J-beta primers. TCRdb independently ran MiXCR on the 5' RACE reads; one entry per CDR3 protein. The table lists around 800,000 distinct CDR3 sequences, approximately 44% of them singletons. Sequencing was done on a sample of blood. The origin of the receptors is a man between 60 and 75 years old in good health.

The genes are TRBV10-3 and TRBJ1-2; TRBD1 matches at 8 bases. Losses at the gene ends were 5 bases for V and 2 bases for J; bases not matched to a gene: 7. The CDR3 sequence is 15 residues long. CDR1 and CDR2 (germline): ENHRY, SYGVKD. The CDR3 region has the DNA TGTGCCATCAGTCCCGGCCAGGGGGCCAACTATGGCTACACCTTC. Translating gives CAISPGQGANYGYTF.

There are many counts of this clonotype. The chain combines TRBV7-9 with TRBJ2-1; possible D gene TRBD2, 6 bases. CDR1 is SEHNR and CDR2 is FQNEAQ in the germline V gene (reference sequence). This CDR3 spans 15 amino acids. Trimming shortened V by 1 base and J by 4 bases, and 11 bases separated the two germline ends. The CDR3 sequence is CASSLVGEVYNEQFF. The CDR3, as DNA: TGTGCCAGCAGCTTAGTTGGGGAGGTGTACAATGAGCAGTTCTTC.

This rearrangement joins TRBV20-1 to TRBJ2-3, with 10 bases identical to TRBD1. Germline V gene lookup returns CDR1 DFQATT and CDR2 SNEGSKA (reference sequence). The CDR3 extends over 17 amino acids. After removal of 5 bases from V and 4 bases from J, the junction contained 15 bases not matched to a gene. The CDR3 nucleotides are TGCAGTGCTCGACCTATAAATTCCGGGACAGGGGCAGATACGCAGTATTTT. It specifies CSARPINSGTGADTQYF.

In its sample, this clonotype was seen a few times. V is TRBV4-1 and J is TRBJ1-2, with 8 positions matching TRBD1. J was trimmed by 2 bases and V by 2 bases; bases with no gene match: 7. CDR3 length: 16 amino acids. Germline CDR1 MGHRA, CDR2 YSYEKL. The CDR3 protein is CASSQQPGQANYGYTF. The CDR3 bases are TGCGCCAGCAGCCAACAGCCGGGACAGGCCAACTATGGCTACACCTTC.

The gene calls are TRBV6-2 or TRBV6-3 and TRBJ2-7, with 7 bases aligning to TRBD1. From germline, CDR1 is MNHEY and CDR2 SVGEGT. The CDR3 consists of 13 residues. J gave up 6 bases and V 4 bases, and 6 bases lay outside the gene matches. For the CDR3, the DNA is TGTGCCAGCAGTTCGACAGGGTTCGGCGAGCAGTACTTC. It translates to CASSSTGFGEQYF.

V usage is TRBV6-5 and J usage is TRBJ1-1; perhaps TRBD1 as D (6 bases). Germline V lookup: CDR1 MNHEY, CDR2 SVGAGI. The V and J ends lost 2 bases and 5 bases respectively, with 21 bases between them. CDR3 length equals 17 residues. CDR3 DNA: TGTGCCAGCAGTTACCCGCCCCCCACAGGGTACCAAACTGAAGCTTTCTTT. Its translation is CASSYPPPTGYQTEAFF.